The 2 T cell receptor beta chains below were found in one sample sequenced in a study of blood T cell repertoires in COVID-19. Sequencing used immunoSEQ multiplex PCR; TCRdb keeps in-frame clones, though not all of them. In the table there are about 95,000 clones, over 80% of which are singletons. Sequenced material: peripheral blood. These receptors were collected from a woman between 45 and 60 years old in a cohort sampled during active COVID-19.

The rearrangement joins TRBV5-1 to TRBJ2-1, with 7 bases that match TRBD1. Germline V gene sequence: CDR1 SGHRS, CDR2 YFSETQ. V was pared by 4 bases and J by 4 bases, with 8 bases of the junction left unmatched. The CDR3 length is 15 residues. The DNA for the CDR3 is TGCGCCAGCAGCCGGGACAGTTACCCTTACAATGAGCAGTTCTTC. Encoded protein: CASSRDSYPYNEQFF.

With respect to this clone: At the DNA level, this CDR3 is encoded by other sequences in the same sample as well. This sequence joins TRBV3-1 (or the pseudogene TRBV3-2) and TRBJ1-1; D unresolved. V gave up 2 bases and J gave up 2 bases, with 6 bases separating them. This CDR3 spans 13 amino acids. The germline CDR1 and CDR2 sequences are LGHDT and YNNKEL (reference sequence). The CDR3 loop reads CASSQSVNTEAFF. CDR3 in DNA: TGTGCCAGCAGCCAATCCGTCAACACTGAAGCTTTCTTT.